What follows are 32 T cell receptor beta chains derived from one specimen sequenced in a study of regulatory T cells in long-lasting Graves disease. Time point here: persistent/refractory GD, antithyroid drugs over 5 years with positive TRAb. With RNA extracted from PBMCs as input, the TCR library was made. Combining iRepertoire HTBI primers with Arm-PCR of CDR3 regions, the authors built TCR beta libraries. TCRdb passed the multiplex PCR reads through MiXCR, listing each CDR3 protein once. Of about 470,000 distinct CDR3 sequences in the sample, around 21% were seen once. Sequencing used peripheral blood mononuclear cells (PBMCs), obtained when the disease was refractory, from a patient treated with antithyroid drugs. Receptor source: a female donor with Graves disease.

Points on this clonotype: A clone one base away is much larger, so this may be a read error. The CDR3 loop reads CASDQQNTEAFF. In DNA, the CDR3 is TGTGCCAGCGATCAGCAGAACACTGAAGCTTTCTTT. The genes are TRBV28 and TRBJ1-1; D gene unclear. Trimming shortened V by 8 bases and J by 1 base, and 8 bases separated the two germline ends. Germline lookup yields CDR1 MDHEN and CDR2 SYDVKM. This CDR3 comprises 12 residues.

The CDR3 protein is CSVGGGASPYEQYF. For the CDR3, the DNA is TGCAGCGTTGGAGGGGGGGCCTCGCCCTACGAGCAGTACTTC. The chain recombines TRBV29-1 with TRBJ2-7, with a tentative D call TRBD2 (7 bases). V lost 4 bases to trimming and J lost 2 bases, with 15 bases between them. The CDR3 spans 14 residues. Germline CDR1 reads SQVTM; CDR2 reads ANQGSEA.

The rearrangement uses TRBV5-1 and TRBJ2-6; D may be TRBD1 or TRBD2 (5 bases each). Germline CDR1 reads SGHRS; CDR2 reads YFSETQ. V lost 4 bases to trimming and J lost 4 bases, with 15 bases between them. This CDR3 region has 16 residues. The CDR3 coding sequence is TGCGCCAGCAGCAGTGGGACCGCGGCGGGGGCCAACGTCCTGACTTTC. It is translated as CASSSGTAAGANVLTF.

There are a few counts of this clonotype. The CDR3 reads CARAVAGYPLSREQYF. Here the CDR3 DNA reads TGTGCCAGGGCTGTGGCGGGATATCCCCTCTCGAGGGAGCAGTACTTC. This chain joins TRBV28 and TRBJ2-7, with a tentative D call TRBD2 (6 bases). V lost 9 bases, J lost 7 bases, and 28 bases lay in between. Germline loops: CDR1 MDHEN, CDR2 SYDVKM. CDR3 length: 16 amino acids.

This clonotype was seen ten or more times. The chain joins TRBV11-2 to TRBJ2-7; D is ambiguous. The CDR3 spans 13 residues. Trimming removed 2 bases at V and 2 bases at J, with 7 bases between. Germline V gene sequence: CDR1 SGHAT, CDR2 FQNNGV. The chain's CDR3 is CASSLRSAYEQYF. The CDR3 DNA is TGTGCCAGCAGCTTAAGGTCTGCCTACGAGCAGTACTTC.

This clonotype was counted many times. The V call is TRBV2, the J call TRBJ2-5; 8 positions agree with TRBD1. Germline assignment: CDR1 SNHLY and CDR2 FYNNEI. The CDR3 has 14 residues. V shed 5 bases, J shed 1 base, and the junction held 3 bases outside the gene matches. The CDR3 DNA reads TGTGCCAGCAGTCCGGACAGGGCCCAAGAGACCCAGTACTTC. This gives the protein CASSPDRAQETQYF.

This rearrangement joins TRBV24-1 to TRBJ2-5, with TRBD2 identical over 13 bases. The trim removed 4 bases at V and 5 bases at J, leaving 3 bases unmatched. The germline V gene encodes CDR1 KGHDR and CDR2 SFDVKD. This CDR3 region has 15 residues. The CDR3 nucleotides read TGTGCCACCAGTGACCGGACTAGCGGGAGTGAGACCCAGTACTTC. It specifies CATSDRTSGSETQYF.

Ten or more counts support this clonotype. The J gene is TRBJ2-5, the V gene TRBV6-1; 11 nucleotides line up with TRBD2. The CDR3 loop spans 18 amino acids. CDR1 is MNHNS, CDR2 SASEGT, per germline. The trim removed 5 bases at V and 4 bases at J, leaving 15 bases unmatched. CDR3: CASSSFRATSGSGETQYF. The CDR3 nucleotides are TGTGCCAGCAGTTCCTTCCGGGCAACTAGCGGGAGTGGAGAGACCCAGTACTTC.

This clonotype was seen a handful of times. DNA for the CDR3: TGTGCCAGCAGTTCACCATCCGGGACAGGACCCTACGAGCAGTACTTC. Protein product: CASSSPSGTGPYEQYF. The chain combines TRBV6-5 with TRBJ2-7, with 8 positions matching TRBD1. The J segment lost 2 bases and the V segment lost 4 bases, leaving 10 bases of the junction unmatched. The CDR3 has 16 amino acids. Germline loops: CDR1 MNHEY, CDR2 SVGAGI.

This clonotype was detected ten times or more. The V call is TRBV27, the J call TRBJ2-5; D perhaps matches TRBD2 (5 bases). V lost 2 bases and J 2 bases, leaving 9 bases between the germline ends. Germline CDR1 is MNHEY and CDR2 is SMNVEV (reference sequence). The CDR3 runs 14 residues. DNA for the CDR3: TGTGCCAGCAGTTTAACGCTAGCACAAGAGACCCAGTACTTC. It specifies CASSLTLAQETQYF.

The chain has TRBV24-1 and TRBJ2-2, with TRBD2 matching over 7 bases. The CDR3 runs to 16 residues. CDR1 KGHDR and CDR2 SFDVKD come from the germline V gene. The junction had 6 bases not matched to a gene; V was cut back by 4 bases and J by 2 bases. CDR3 loop: CATSDPGGTNTGELFF. CDR3 nucleotides: TGTGCCACCAGTGACCCCGGGGGGACCAACACCGGGGAGCTGTTTTTT.

Ten or more counts support this clonotype. The chain combines TRBV28 with TRBJ2-2, with TRBD2 matching 9 bases. CDR3 size: 17 residues. Per germline, CDR1 MDHEN and CDR2 SYDVKM. The J segment lost 2 bases and the V segment lost 5 bases, leaving 9 bases of the junction unmatched. The CDR3 loop is CASSPFRLAANTGELFF. CDR3 coding DNA: TGTGCCAGCAGTCCATTCCGACTAGCGGCAAACACCGGGGAGCTGTTTTTT. Using reference TRBV28 and TRBJ2-2 for the parts outside the CDR3, the full variable domain is DVKVTQSSRYLVKRTGEKVFLECVQDMDHENMFWYRQDPGLGLRLIYFSYDVKMKEKGDIPEGYSVSREKKERFSLILESASTNQTSMYLCASSPFRLAANTGELFFGEGSRLTVL.

This rearrangement joins TRBV28 to TRBJ2-1; possible D gene TRBD2, 5 bases. This CDR3 is built from 16 residues. Trimming pared 5 bases from V and 4 bases from J, leaving 18 bases between. Per the germline V gene, CDR1 is MDHEN and CDR2 is SYDVKM. The CDR3 spells CASSIPRTDLYNEQFF. CDR3 in DNA: TGTGCCAGCAGTATCCCGCGGACGGACTTATACAATGAGCAGTTCTTC.

This clonotype has more than one count but fewer than ten. The chain carries TRBV27 and TRBJ2-4, with 7 bases aligning to TRBD2. The CDR3 is 18 residues long. After removal of 8 bases from V and 0 bases from J, the junction contained 16 bases not matched to a gene. Germline lookup yields CDR1 MNHEY and CDR2 SMNVEV (reference sequence). This CDR3 reads CASLRGGRRRIAKNIQYF. The CDR3 DNA is TGTGCCAGCCTTCGGGGAGGGAGAAGACGGATAGCCAAAAACATTCAGTACTTC.

The genes are TRBV2 and TRBJ2-5; D possibly uses TRBD1 or TRBD2 (5 bases each). The V and J ends lost 5 bases and 11 bases respectively, with 30 bases between them. Germline loops: CDR1 SNHLY, CDR2 FYNNEI. The CDR3 contains 17 residues. The CDR3 sequence: CASSKRGGQLPYNEQYF. The CDR3 DNA reads TGTGCCAGCAGTAAAAGAGGAGGACAACTTCCCTACAATGAGCAGTACTTC.

V is TRBV2 and J is TRBJ2-7, with 9 positions matching TRBD2. Germline V gene lookup returns CDR1 SNHLY and CDR2 FYNNEI. J lost 3 bases, V lost 4 bases, and 4 bases had no gene match. This CDR3 is built from 14 residues. This CDR3 is CASSARREGYEQYF. CDR3 in DNA: TGTGCCAGCAGTGCAAGGCGGGAGGGCTACGAGCAGTACTTC.

This clonotype turned up a few times. The chain combines TRBV20-1 with TRBJ1-1; unclear D gene. The CDR3 is 15 amino acids. Germline-derived CDR1 and CDR2 are DFQATT and SNEGSKA (reference sequence). Between the trimmed V and J ends, which lost 1 base and 0 bases, there was a span of 12 bases. The CDR3 region has the DNA TGCAGTGCTAGAGTACAAAGGGTCCTGAACACTGAAGCTTTCTTT. As protein: CSARVQRVLNTEAFF.

The DNA for the CDR3 is TGTGCCAGCAGCACCGGGACAGGGTGGATGAACACTGAAGCTTTCTTT. The encoded protein is CASSTGTGWMNTEAFF. The V and J genes are TRBV7-9 and TRBJ1-1, with TRBD1 matching over 9 bases. V was clipped by 5 bases and J by 0 bases; unmatched bases: 7. The CDR3 extends over 16 amino acids. Germline lookup yields CDR1 SEHNR and CDR2 FQNEAQ (reference sequence).

The chain combines TRBV27 with TRBJ2-7; no clear D gene. The CDR3 sequence is 15 residues long. CDR1 MNHEY and CDR2 SMNVEV come from the germline V gene (reference sequence). V lost 3 bases to trimming and J lost 5 bases, with 17 bases between them. CDR3 sequence: CASSFYLSQVHEQYF. CDR3 coding DNA: TGTGCCAGCAGTTTTTATCTCTCCCAGGTCCACGAGCAGTACTTC.

This clonotype was detected a few times. CDR3 in DNA: TGTGCCTGGAGTGTATGGGACTTTCACACCGGGGAGCTGTTTTTT. As protein: CAWSVWDFHTGELFF. The V and J genes are TRBV30 and TRBJ2-2, with D maybe TRBD2 (6 bases). Germline V lookup: CDR1 GTSNPN, CDR2 SVGIG (reference sequence). V shed 0 bases and J shed 3 bases, with 11 bases lying between them. The CDR3 runs 15 residues.

The sample holds many counts of this clonotype. The CDR3 spells CASSLETPANTGELFF. For the CDR3, the DNA is TGTGCCAGCAGCTTAGAGACCCCGGCGAACACCGGGGAGCTGTTTTTT. The rearrangement uses TRBV7-6 and TRBJ2-2; no definite D call. Deletions cut 1 base from V and 0 bases from J, with 9 bases between. CDR3 size: 16 residues. Looked up from germline, CDR1 is SGHVS and CDR2 is FNYEAQ.

The V call is TRBV7-8, the J call TRBJ2-1; D is unresolved. The CDR3 spans 13 residues. The germline CDR1 and CDR2 sequences are SGHVS and FQNEAQ. V lost 5 bases and J lost 6, with 11 bases in between. The DNA for the CDR3 is TGTGCCAGCAGCCCTACGGTTGGCAATGAGCAGTTCTTC. The encoded protein is CASSPTVGNEQFF.

This chain links TRBV12-3 or TRBV12-4 with TRBJ1-1; D is undetermined. The germline V and J ends were trimmed by 5 bases and 0 bases, with 7 bases remaining between them. The CDR3 totals 13 residues. CDR3 DNA: TGTGCCAGCAGTCTCATTGTGAACACTGAAGCTTTCTTT. Encoded protein: CASSLIVNTEAFF.

V is TRBV7-9 and J is TRBJ2-2; 10 positions match TRBD1. V shed 5 bases, J shed 6 bases, and the junction held 9 bases outside the gene matches. CDR1 is SEHNR and CDR2 is FQNEAQ in the germline V gene (reference sequence). The CDR3 sequence is 16 residues long. In DNA form, the CDR3 reads TGTGCCAGCAGCCCCCAGACAGGGGGCCACGCCGGGGAGCTGTTTTTT. It codes for CASSPQTGGHAGELFF.

This clonotype was seen only a few times. The rearrangement links TRBV29-1 to TRBJ2-5; a possible D gene is TRBD2 (6 bases). Trimming took off 4 bases at V and 1 base at J, with 13 bases between the two ends. Germline V CDR1 and CDR2: SQVTM, ANQGSEA. This CDR3 has 14 amino acids. For the CDR3, the DNA is TGCAGCGTTGGATGGAGGGTCCTCCAAGAGACCCAGTACTTC. This codes for CSVGWRVLQETQYF. The full variable domain, its missing parts supplied by reference TRBV29-1 and TRBJ2-5, is SAVISQKPSRDICQRGTSLTIQCQVDSQVTMMFWYRQQPGQSLTLIATANQGSEATYESGFVIDKFPISRPNLTFSTLTVSNMSPEDSSIYLCSVGWRVLQETQYFGPGTRLLVL.

This clonotype appeared many times. The V call is TRBV6-2 or TRBV6-3, the J call TRBJ2-5, with D tentatively TRBD2 (5 bases). The V end lost 0 bases, the J end lost 7 bases, and 12 bases lay between the germline ends. Germline V gene data show CDR1 as MNHEY and CDR2 as SVGEGT. The CDR3 has 14 residues. The CDR3, as DNA: TGTGCCAGCAGTTACTCCCGCCGGCTAGCGACCCAGTACTTC. Its translation is CASSYSRRLATQYF.

This clonotype was counted many times. CDR3 coding DNA: TGTGCCAGCTCACCTTTTCAGGGAGGGGACGGCACTGAAGCTTTCTTT. This codes for CASSPFQGGDGTEAFF. The genes are TRBV18 and TRBJ1-1; D might be TRBD1 (5 bases). In germline, CDR1 is KGHSH, CDR2 LQKENI. The CDR3 is 16 residues long. With 3 bases removed from V and 4 bases from J, the gap between germline ends came to 18 bases.

Comments on this clonotype: The conserved closing phenylalanine or tryptophan is absent in this CDR3, likely reflecting a read error. The CDR3 is CASSPADYYEQYL. The CDR3, as DNA: TGTGCCAGCTCACCAGCAGACTACTACGAGCAGTACCTC. The chain uses TRBV18 and TRBJ2-7; D may be TRBD2 (5 bases). The V end lost 2 bases, the J end lost 3 bases, and 8 bases lay between the germline ends. CDR1 KGHSH and CDR2 LQKENI come from the germline V gene. The CDR3 loop spans 13 amino acids.

V gene TRBV12-3 or TRBV12-4 combines with J gene TRBJ1-3; D uncertain. The CDR3 spans 14 residues. The V end was cut by 1 base, the J end by 0 bases, with 4 bases between. Written as DNA, the CDR3 is TGTGCCAGCAGTTTAGTCCGCTCTGGAAACACCATATATTTT. Its translation: CASSLVRSGNTIYF.

The sample holds many counts of this clonotype. Relative to the germline gene, one junction end is altered; a read error may explain this. The rearrangement links TRBV27 to TRBJ1-2; D is possibly TRBD1 (6 bases). Looked up from germline, CDR1 is MNHEY and CDR2 is SMNVEV (reference sequence). This CDR3 spans 14 amino acids. In DNA, the CDR3 is TGTGCCAGCAGTCCAGGACAGTCAAGGGGTGGCTACTCCTTC. This gives the protein CASSPGQSRGGYSF.

This clonotype has a count of ten or more. V and J are TRBV7-2 and TRBJ1-2; TRBD1 agrees at 9 bases. J lost 3 bases, V lost 3 bases, and 5 bases had no gene match. The V gene's germline CDR1 is SGHTA and CDR2 FQGNSA. This CDR3 is built from 15 residues. The CDR3 is CASSFTGGADYGYTF. The CDR3 DNA follows: TGTGCCAGCAGCTTTACAGGGGGCGCTGACTATGGCTACACCTTC.

This clonotype has just a few counts. The V gene is TRBV20-1, the J gene TRBJ2-7; 15 nucleotides line up with TRBD2. The CDR3 spans 16 residues. Germline V gene sequence: CDR1 DFQATT, CDR2 SNEGSKA (reference sequence). With V trimmed by 5 bases and J by 7 bases, 12 bases remained unmatched. The CDR3, as DNA: TGCAGTGCTCCCCCTGGGACTAGCGGGAGGTTAGCAGAGCAGTACTTC. Protein product: CSAPPGTSGRLAEQYF.